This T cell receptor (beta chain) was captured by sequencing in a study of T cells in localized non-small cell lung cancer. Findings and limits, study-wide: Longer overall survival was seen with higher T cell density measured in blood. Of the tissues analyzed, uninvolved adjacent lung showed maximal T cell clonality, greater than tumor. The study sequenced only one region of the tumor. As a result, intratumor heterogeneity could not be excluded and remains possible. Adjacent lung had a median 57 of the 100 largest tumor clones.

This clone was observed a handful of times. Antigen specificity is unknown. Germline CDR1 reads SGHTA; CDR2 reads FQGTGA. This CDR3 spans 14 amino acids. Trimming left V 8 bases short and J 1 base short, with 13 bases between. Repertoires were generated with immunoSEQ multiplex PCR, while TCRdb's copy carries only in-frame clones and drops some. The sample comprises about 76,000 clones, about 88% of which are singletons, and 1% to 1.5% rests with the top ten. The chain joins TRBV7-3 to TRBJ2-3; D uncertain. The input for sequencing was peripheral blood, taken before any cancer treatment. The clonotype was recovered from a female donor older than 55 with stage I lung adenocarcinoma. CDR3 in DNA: TGTGCCAGCGCTCTCTCCCGGGGCACAGATACGCAGTATTTT. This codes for CASALSRGTDTQYF.